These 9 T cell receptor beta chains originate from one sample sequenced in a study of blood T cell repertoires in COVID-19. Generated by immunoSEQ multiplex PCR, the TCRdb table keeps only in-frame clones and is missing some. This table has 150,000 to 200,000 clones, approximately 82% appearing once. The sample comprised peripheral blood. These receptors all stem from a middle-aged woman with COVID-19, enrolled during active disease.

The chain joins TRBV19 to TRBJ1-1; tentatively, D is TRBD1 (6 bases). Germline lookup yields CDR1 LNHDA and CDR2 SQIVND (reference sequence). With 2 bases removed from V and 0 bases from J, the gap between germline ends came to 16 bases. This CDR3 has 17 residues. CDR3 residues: CASSISGRGGMNTEAFF. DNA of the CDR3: TGTGCCAGTAGTATATCTGGGAGAGGGGGAATGAACACTGAAGCTTTCTTT.

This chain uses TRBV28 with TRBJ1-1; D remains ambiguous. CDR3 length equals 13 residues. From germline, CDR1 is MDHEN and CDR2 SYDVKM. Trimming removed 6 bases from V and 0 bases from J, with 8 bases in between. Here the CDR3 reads CASRRHMNTEAFF. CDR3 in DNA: TGTGCCAGCAGGAGACATATGAACACTGAAGCTTTCTTT.

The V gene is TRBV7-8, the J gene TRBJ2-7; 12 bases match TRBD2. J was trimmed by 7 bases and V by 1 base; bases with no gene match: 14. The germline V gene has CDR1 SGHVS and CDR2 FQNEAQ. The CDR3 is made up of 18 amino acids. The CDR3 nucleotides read TGTGCCAGCAGCTTAGTTTCTAGAGCTAGCGGGAGGGCGGATGAGCAGTACTTC. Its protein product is CASSLVSRASGRADEQYF.

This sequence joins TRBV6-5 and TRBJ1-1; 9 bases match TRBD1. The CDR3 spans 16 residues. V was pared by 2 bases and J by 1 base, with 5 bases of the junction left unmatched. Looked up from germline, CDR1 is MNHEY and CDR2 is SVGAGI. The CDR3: CASSYRDRGRNTEAFF. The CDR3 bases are TGTGCCAGCAGTTACCGTGACAGGGGGAGGAACACTGAAGCTTTCTTT.

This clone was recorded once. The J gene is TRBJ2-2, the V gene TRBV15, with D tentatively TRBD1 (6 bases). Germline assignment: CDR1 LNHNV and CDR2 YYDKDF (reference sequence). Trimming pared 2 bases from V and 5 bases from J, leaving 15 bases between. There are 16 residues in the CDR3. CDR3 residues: CATSRPPTGKTGELFF. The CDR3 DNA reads TGTGCCACCAGCAGACCCCCTACAGGGAAAACCGGGGAGCTGTTTTTT.

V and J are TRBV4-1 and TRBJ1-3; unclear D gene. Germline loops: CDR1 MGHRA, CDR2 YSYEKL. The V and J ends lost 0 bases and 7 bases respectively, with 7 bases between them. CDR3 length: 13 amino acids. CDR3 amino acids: CASSQELGNTIYF. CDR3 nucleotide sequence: TGCGCCAGCAGCCAAGAATTGGGCAACACCATATATTTT.

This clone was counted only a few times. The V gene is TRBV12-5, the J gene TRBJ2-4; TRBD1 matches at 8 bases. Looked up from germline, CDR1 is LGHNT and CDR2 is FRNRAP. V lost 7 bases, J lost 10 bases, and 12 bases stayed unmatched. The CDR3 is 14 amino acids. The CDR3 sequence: CASALTGAEGIQYF. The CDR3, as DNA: TGTGCTAGTGCCCTGACAGGGGCTGAAGGGATTCAGTACTTC. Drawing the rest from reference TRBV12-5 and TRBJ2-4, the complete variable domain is DARVTQTPRHKVTEMGQEVTMRCQPILGHNTVFWYRQTMMQGLELLAYFRNRAPLDDSGMPKDRFSAEMPDATLATLKIQPSEPRDSAVYFCASALTGAEGIQYFGAGTRLSVL.

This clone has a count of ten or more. CDR3 nucleotides: TGTGCCAGCAGTGGGGAGCGGGGGCTCGGGGGCACAGATACGCAGTATTTT. It codes for CASSGERGLGGTDTQYF. The chain has TRBV2 and TRBJ2-3; 8 positions match TRBD2. V gave up 4 bases and J gave up 1 base; unmatched junction bases: 10. The CDR3 spans 17 residues. Germline V gives CDR1 SNHLY, CDR2 FYNNEI. Together with reference TRBV2 and TRBJ2-3, the CDR3 gives the full variable domain: EPEVTQTPSHQVTQMGQEVILRCVPISNHLYFYWYRQILGQKVEFLVSFYNNEISEKSEIFDDQFSVERPDGSNFTLKIRSTKLEDSAMYFCASSGERGLGGTDTQYFGPGTRLTVL.

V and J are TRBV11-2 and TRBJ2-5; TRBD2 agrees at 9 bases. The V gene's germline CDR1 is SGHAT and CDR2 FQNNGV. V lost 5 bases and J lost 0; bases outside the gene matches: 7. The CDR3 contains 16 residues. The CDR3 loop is CASSPRQRGDQETQYF. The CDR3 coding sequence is TGTGCCAGCAGCCCACGACAGCGGGGGGACCAAGAGACCCAGTACTTC.